The entry below gives a single TCR beta chain sequence along with its context. As yet, its antigen is unknown. This sample was taken from a study of high-grade serous ovarian cancer treatment subgroups. Germline loops: CDR1 MDHEN, CDR2 SYDVKM. The ends were cut back, 6 bases at V and 3 bases at J, with 16 bases in the middle. The CDR3 is 15 amino acids. The tumor samples were collected prior to definitive surgery or chemotherapy. Sequencing used immunoSEQ multiplex PCR; TCRdb keeps in-frame clones, though not all of them. The table includes 2,500 or so clones, approximately 72% detected once. Whole-study findings and limits: Spatial context was lost because tumors were sequenced in bulk.

The receptor comes from a human donor with high-grade serous ovarian cancer. The sample consisted of tumor tissue. This chain connects TRBV28 to TRBJ2-3; a possible D gene is TRBD1 (5 bases). CDR3 DNA sequence: TGTGCCAGCAGGTCTCTTGCAGGGCCGACAGATACGCAGTATTTT. Translating it yields CASRSLAGPTDTQYF.